Listed below are T cell receptor beta chains from one sample, sequenced in a study of blood T cell repertoires in COVID-19. Sequencing was performed with immunoSEQ multiplex PCR; in TCRdb, only in-frame clones are kept and a portion is missing. Of tens of thousands of clones in the sample, around 80% were seen once. Sequenced: peripheral blood. The receptors derive from a man between 65 and 85 years old with acute or convalescent COVID-19. The CDR3 runs from the conserved cysteine through the conserved F or W. The D gene is left open where the match is weak. Clone size is shown for a subset of rows, as once, few, many or a class of expanded clone.

TGCGCCAGCAGCCAAGATCGGAGGACAGGGGTCAAAAATTCACCCCTCCACTTT	CASSQDRRTGVKNSPLHF	TRBJ1-6	TRBD1	TRBV4-1	few
TGTGCCAGCAGTCTCCAGTTCGTGCAGACCCAGTACTTC	CASSLQFVQTQYF	TRBJ2-5	.	TRBV12-3/TRBV12-4	.
TGTGCCAGTAGGAAGGACAGGGTGAACACTGAAGCTTTCTTT	CASRKDRVNTEAFF	TRBJ1-1	TRBD1	TRBV19	.
TGTGCCAGTATGACAGAAGTCAATCAGCCCCAGCATTTT	CASMTEVNQPQHF	TRBJ1-5	.	TRBV19	.
TGTGCCAGTAGTTTAACGACAGGGGGCACCGGGGAGCTGTTTTTT	CASSLTTGGTGELFF	TRBJ2-2	TRBD1	TRBV19	.
TGTGCCACCAGCAGAGGGGGGGACCAAGAGACCCAGTACTTC	CATSRGGDQETQYF	TRBJ2-5	.	TRBV15	.
TGTGCCATCAGAGACAGGGGCTACGAGCAGTACTTC	CAIRDRGYEQYF	TRBJ2-7	TRBD1	TRBV10-3	.
TGTGCCACCAGTGTAAGCGGGGTAAAGAATGAGCAGTTCTTC	CATSVSGVKNEQFF	TRBJ2-1	TRBD2	TRBV24-1	few
TGTGCCAGCAGCTTGGCAGCAACTAATGAAAAACTGTTTTTT	CASSLAATNEKLFF	TRBJ1-4	.	TRBV5-6	.
TGTGCCAGCAGCTCCGGTCCAGGGGGCAGCTATGGCTACACCTTC	CASSSGPGGSYGYTF	TRBJ1-2	TRBD1	TRBV9	few
TGTGCCTGGAGGCTACAGGGGGCGGGTGAAAAACTGTTTTTT	CAWRLQGAGEKLFF	TRBJ1-4	TRBD1	TRBV30	.
TGTGCCAGCAGCTCTGAACAGGGCCGGGTGAGGAATGAGCAGTTCTTC	CASSSEQGRVRNEQFF	TRBJ2-1	.	TRBV7-8	.
TGTGCCAGCAGTTACTCGAGGCATCGAAACACCATATATTTT	CASSYSRHRNTIYF	TRBJ1-3	.	TRBV6-5	.
TGCAGTGCTAGTCTAATCGGCGGGGGAGGAGAGACCCAGTACTTC	CSASLIGGGGETQYF	TRBJ2-5	TRBD2	TRBV20-1	.
TGCGCCAGCAGCAATGGACAGGAGAACACTGAAGCTTTCTTT	CASSNGQENTEAFF	TRBJ1-1	TRBD1	TRBV5-1	few
TGTGCCATCAGTGAAGGGACTAGTAGCTTCAATGAGCAGTTCTTC	CAISEGTSSFNEQFF	TRBJ2-1	TRBD2	TRBV10-3	.
TGTGCCAGTAGTCCGCGGATTTCTGGGACAGGGGGACGGGCTAATGAAAAACTGTTTTTT	CASSPRISGTGGRANEKLFF	TRBJ1-4	TRBD1	TRBV19	.
TGTGCCAGCGACTTTGACTCGACTGATTCCTACAATGAGCAGTTCTTC	CASDFDSTDSYNEQFF	TRBJ2-1	.	TRBV5-6	.
TGTGCCAGCAGCCAGGACCGGGACAGGGGGCTTAGTTCACCCCTCCACTTT	CASSQDRDRGLSSPLHF	TRBJ1-6	TRBD1	TRBV3-1/TRBV3-2	many
TGTGCCAGCAGCTCACAGGGGGCTGGAAACACCATATATTTT	CASSSQGAGNTIYF	TRBJ1-3	TRBD1	TRBV7-8	.
TGTGCCAGCACTATAACCCGGGACAGGCTGGAGTCCTACACCTTC	CASTITRDRLESYTF	TRBJ1-2	TRBD1	TRBV27	.
TGCGCCAGCAGCGTCAGGGGGCCCGAATCCACTGAAGCTTTCTTT	CASSVRGPESTEAFF	TRBJ1-1	TRBD1	TRBV5-1	.
TGTGCCAGCAGCTTATGGTCAGGGGCGAACACCGGGGAGCTGTTTTTT	CASSLWSGANTGELFF	TRBJ2-2	.	TRBV7-8	.
TGTGCCAGCAGTGATAATAGGGGAGCCGGGACAGGGGGCGGCTACACCTTC	CASSDNRGAGTGGGYTF	TRBJ1-2	TRBD1	TRBV25-1	.
TGTGCCAGCAGCTCACAAGGGAGAGCTGGAAACACCATATATTTT	CASSSQGRAGNTIYF	TRBJ1-3	.	TRBV7-8	few
TGTGCCAGCTCACCACGTTTAGGGGCCTTTGAGGATGGAAACACCATATATTTT	CASSPRLGAFEDGNTIYF	TRBJ1-3	.	TRBV18	few
TGTGCCACCAGTGATGAACTCTATGGCTACACCTTC	CATSDELYGYTF	TRBJ1-2	.	TRBV24-1	.
TGTGCCAGCAGTCAAATCTCAGGGTCGGTTCAGCCCCAGCATTTT	CASSQISGSVQPQHF	TRBJ1-5	.	TRBV28	.
TGCGCCAGCAGACAGGGATCGGCCGTAAATCAGCCCCAGCATTTT	CASRQGSAVNQPQHF	TRBJ1-5	.	TRBV10-2	few
TGTGCCAGCAGTCGACTCACAGATACGCAGTATTTT	CASSRLTDTQYF	TRBJ2-3	.	TRBV2	.